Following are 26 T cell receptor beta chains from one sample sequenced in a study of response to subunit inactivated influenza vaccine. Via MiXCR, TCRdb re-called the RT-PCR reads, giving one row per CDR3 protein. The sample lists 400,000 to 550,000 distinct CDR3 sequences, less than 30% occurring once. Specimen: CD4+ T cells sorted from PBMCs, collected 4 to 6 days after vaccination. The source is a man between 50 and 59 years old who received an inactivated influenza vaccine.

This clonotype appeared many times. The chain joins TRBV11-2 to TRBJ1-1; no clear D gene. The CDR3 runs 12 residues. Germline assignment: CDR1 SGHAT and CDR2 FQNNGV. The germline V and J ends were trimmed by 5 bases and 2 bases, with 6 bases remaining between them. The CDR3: CASSHGNTEAFF. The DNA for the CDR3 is TGTGCCAGCAGCCATGGAAACACTGAAGCTTTCTTT.

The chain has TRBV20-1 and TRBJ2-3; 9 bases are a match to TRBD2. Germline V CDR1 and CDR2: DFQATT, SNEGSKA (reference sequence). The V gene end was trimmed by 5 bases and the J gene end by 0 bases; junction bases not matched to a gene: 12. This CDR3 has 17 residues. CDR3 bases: TGCAGTGCTCACCCTAGCGGGATTTCTTCTAGCACAGATACGCAGTATTTT. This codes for CSAHPSGISSSTDTQYF.

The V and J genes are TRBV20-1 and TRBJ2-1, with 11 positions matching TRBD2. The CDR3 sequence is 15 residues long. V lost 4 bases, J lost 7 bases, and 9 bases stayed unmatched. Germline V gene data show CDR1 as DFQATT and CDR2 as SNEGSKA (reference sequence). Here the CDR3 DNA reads TGCAGTGCTATCCCCACTAGCGGGAGCGTGAATGAGCAGTTCTTC. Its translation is CSAIPTSGSVNEQFF.

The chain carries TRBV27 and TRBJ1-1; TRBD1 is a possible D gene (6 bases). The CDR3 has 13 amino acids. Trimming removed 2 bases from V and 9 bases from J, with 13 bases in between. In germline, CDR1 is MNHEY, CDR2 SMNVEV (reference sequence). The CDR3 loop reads CASSLRTGGQAFF. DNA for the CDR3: TGTGCCAGCAGTTTAAGGACGGGGGGCCAAGCTTTCTTT.

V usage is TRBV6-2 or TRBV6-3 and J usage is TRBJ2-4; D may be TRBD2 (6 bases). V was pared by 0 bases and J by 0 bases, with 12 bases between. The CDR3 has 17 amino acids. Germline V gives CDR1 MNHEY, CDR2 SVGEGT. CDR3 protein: CASSYSAGPVAKNIQYF. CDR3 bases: TGTGCCAGCAGTTACTCGGCGGGACCGGTAGCCAAAAACATTCAGTACTTC.

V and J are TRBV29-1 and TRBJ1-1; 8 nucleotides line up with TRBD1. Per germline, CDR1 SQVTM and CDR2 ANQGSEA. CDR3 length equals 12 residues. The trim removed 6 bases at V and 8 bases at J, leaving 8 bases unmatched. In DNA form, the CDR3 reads TGCAGCGTCGAGGGGACAGGAGTCGAAGCTTTCTTT. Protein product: CSVEGTGVEAFF.

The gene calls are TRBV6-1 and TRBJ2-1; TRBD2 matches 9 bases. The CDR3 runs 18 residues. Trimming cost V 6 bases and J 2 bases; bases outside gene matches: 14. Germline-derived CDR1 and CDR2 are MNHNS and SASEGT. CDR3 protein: CASRGGMKREVTYNEQFF. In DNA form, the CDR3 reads TGTGCCAGCAGGGGGGGGATGAAGCGGGAGGTTACCTACAATGAGCAGTTCTTC.

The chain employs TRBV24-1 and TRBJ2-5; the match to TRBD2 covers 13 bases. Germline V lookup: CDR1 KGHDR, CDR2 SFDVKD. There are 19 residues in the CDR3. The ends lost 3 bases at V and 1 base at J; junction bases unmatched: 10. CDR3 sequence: CATSDPRLAGGQTQETQYF. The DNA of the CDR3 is TGTGCCACCAGTGATCCCCGACTAGCGGGGGGCCAGACCCAAGAGACCCAGTACTTC.

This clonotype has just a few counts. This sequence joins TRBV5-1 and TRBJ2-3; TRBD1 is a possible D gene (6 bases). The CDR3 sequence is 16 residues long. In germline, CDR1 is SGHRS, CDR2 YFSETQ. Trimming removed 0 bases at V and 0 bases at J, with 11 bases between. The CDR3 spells CASSLGGQTSTDTQYF. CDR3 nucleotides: TGCGCCAGCAGCTTGGGAGGACAGACTAGCACAGATACGCAGTATTTT.

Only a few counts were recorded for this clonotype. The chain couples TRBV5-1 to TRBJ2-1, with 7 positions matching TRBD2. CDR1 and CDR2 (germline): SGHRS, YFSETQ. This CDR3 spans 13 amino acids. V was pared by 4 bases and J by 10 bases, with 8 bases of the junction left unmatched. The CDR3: CASSDNMGGEQFF. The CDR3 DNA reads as TGCGCCAGCAGCGACAACATGGGAGGGGAGCAGTTCTTC.

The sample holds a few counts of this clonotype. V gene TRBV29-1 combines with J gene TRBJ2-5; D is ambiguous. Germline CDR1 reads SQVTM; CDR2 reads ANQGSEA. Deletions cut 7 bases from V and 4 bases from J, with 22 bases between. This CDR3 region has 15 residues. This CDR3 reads CSATPLAGARETQYF. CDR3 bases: TGCAGCGCAACCCCTTTGGCAGGAGCTCGAGAGACCCAGTACTTC.

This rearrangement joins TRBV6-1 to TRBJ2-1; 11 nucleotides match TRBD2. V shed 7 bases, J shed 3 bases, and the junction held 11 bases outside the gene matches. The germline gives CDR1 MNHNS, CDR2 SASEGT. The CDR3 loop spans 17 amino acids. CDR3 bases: TGTGCCAGCACCTCCACTAGCGGGGGCCCCATCTACAATGAGCAGTTCTTC. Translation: CASTSTSGGPIYNEQFF.

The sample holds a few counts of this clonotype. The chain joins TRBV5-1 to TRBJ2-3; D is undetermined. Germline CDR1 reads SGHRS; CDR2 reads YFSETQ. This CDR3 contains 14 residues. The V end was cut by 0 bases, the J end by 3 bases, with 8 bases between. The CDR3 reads CASSLGSATDTQYF. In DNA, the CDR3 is TGCGCCAGCAGCTTGGGCTCGGCAACAGATACGCAGTATTTT. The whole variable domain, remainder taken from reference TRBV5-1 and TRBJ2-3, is KAGVTQTPRYLIKTRGQQVTLSCSPISGHRSVSWYQQTPGQGLQFLFEYFSETQRNKGNFPGRFSGRQFSNSRSEMNVSTLELGDSALYLCASSLGSATDTQYFGPGTRLTVL.

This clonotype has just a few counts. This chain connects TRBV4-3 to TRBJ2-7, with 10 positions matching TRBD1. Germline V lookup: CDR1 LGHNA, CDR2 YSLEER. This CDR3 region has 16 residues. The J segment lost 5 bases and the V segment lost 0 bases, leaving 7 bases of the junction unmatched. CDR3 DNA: TGCGCCAGCAGCCAAGAGACACCGGGACAGGGGAACGAGCAGTACTTC. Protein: CASSQETPGQGNEQYF.

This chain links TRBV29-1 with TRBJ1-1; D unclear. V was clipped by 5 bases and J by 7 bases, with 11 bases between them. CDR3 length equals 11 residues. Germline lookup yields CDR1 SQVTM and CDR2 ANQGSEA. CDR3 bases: TGCAGCGTTTCCCCGGGGAGTGAAGCTTTCTTT. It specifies CSVSPGSEAFF.

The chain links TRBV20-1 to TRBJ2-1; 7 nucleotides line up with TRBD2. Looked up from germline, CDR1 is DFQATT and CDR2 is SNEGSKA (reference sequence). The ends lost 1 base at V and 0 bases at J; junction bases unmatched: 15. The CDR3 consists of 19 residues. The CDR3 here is CSARVSGTLGGGSYNEQFF. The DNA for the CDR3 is TGCAGTGCTAGAGTTTCGGGAACTCTTGGCGGGGGCTCCTACAATGAGCAGTTCTTC.

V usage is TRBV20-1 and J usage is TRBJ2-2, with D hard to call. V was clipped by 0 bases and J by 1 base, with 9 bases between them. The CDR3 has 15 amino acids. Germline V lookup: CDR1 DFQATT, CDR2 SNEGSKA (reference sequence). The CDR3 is CSARERTGNTGELFF. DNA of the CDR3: TGCAGTGCTAGAGAGAGGACGGGGAACACCGGGGAGCTGTTTTTT.

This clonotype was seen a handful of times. In nucleotides, the CDR3 is TGCAGTGCTAGCCAGGGACAGCCCTCTGGAAACACCATATATTTT. Translation gives CSASQGQPSGNTIYF. The chain combines TRBV20-1 with TRBJ1-3; 7 nucleotides match TRBD1. Germline values: CDR1 DFQATT, CDR2 SNEGSKA (reference sequence). J was trimmed by 0 bases and V by 3 bases; bases with no gene match: 5. The CDR3 loop spans 15 amino acids.

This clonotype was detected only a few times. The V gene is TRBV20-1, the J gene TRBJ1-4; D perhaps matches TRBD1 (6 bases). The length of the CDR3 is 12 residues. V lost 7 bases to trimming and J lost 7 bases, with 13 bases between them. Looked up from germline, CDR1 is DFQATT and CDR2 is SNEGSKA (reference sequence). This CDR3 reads CSVGGRGEKLFF. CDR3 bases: TGCAGTGTGGGGGGGCGCGGTGAAAAACTGTTTTTT.

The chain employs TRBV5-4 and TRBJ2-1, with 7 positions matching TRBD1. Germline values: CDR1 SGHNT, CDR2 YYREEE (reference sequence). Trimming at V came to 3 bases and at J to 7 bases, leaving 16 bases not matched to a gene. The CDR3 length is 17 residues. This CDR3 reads CASSSTLVTGSKNEQFF. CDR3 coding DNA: TGTGCCAGCAGCTCTACGCTCGTGACAGGGTCGAAAAATGAGCAGTTCTTC.

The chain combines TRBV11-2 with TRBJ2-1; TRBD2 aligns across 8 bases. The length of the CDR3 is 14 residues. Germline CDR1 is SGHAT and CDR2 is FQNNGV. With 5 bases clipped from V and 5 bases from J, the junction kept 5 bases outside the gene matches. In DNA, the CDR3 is TGTGCCAGCAGCCGACTAGCGAGGAACAATGAGCAGTTCTTC. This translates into CASSRLARNNEQFF.

CDR3 sequence (DNA): TGCGCCAGCAGCTTTGGTGGGGCCCAGAGCTCTGGGGCCAACGTCCTGACTTTC. This encodes CASSFGGAQSSGANVLTF. The chain couples TRBV5-1 to TRBJ2-6; TRBD1 might be the D (5 bases). The V and J ends lost 2 bases and 0 bases respectively, with 15 bases between them. This CDR3 spans 18 amino acids. From germline, CDR1 is SGHRS and CDR2 YFSETQ. Drawing the rest from reference TRBV5-1 and TRBJ2-6, the complete variable domain is KAGVTQTPRYLIKTRGQQVTLSCSPISGHRSVSWYQQTPGQGLQFLFEYFSETQRNKGNFPGRFSGRQFSNSRSEMNVSTLELGDSALYLCASSFGGAQSSGANVLTFGAGSRLTVL.

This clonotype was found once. CDR3 sequence (DNA): TGCGCCAGCAGCCAAGAGGTGGCGACCGGGGAGCTGTTTTTT. This translates into CASSQEVATGELFF. This chain connects TRBV4-1 to TRBJ2-2; D gene ambiguous. Trimming left V 0 bases short and J 5 bases short, with 7 bases between. The CDR3 length is 14 residues. CDR1 and CDR2 from the germline V gene are MGHRA and YSYEKL.

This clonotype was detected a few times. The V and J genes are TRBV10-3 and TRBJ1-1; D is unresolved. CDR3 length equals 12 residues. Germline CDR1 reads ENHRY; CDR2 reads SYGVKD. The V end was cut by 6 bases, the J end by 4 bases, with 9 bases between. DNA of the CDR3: TGTGCCATCAGAGAGGGTGGCACTGAAGCTTTCTTT. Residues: CAIREGGTEAFF.

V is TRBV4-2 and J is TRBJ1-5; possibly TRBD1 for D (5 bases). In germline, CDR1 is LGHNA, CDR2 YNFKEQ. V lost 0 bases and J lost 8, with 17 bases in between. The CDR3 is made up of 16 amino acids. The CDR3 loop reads CASSQEGGQAFEPQHF. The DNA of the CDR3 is TGTGCCAGCAGCCAAGAAGGAGGACAAGCCTTCGAGCCCCAGCATTTT.

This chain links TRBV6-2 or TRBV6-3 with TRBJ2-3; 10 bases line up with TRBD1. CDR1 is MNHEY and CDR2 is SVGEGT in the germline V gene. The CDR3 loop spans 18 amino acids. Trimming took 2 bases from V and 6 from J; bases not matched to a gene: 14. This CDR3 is CASSYPSAETGGADTQYF. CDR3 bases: TGTGCCAGCAGTTACCCGTCGGCTGAGACAGGGGGCGCGGATACGCAGTATTTT.